The present entry profiles one T cell receptor beta chain with its context. This entry comes from a study of blood T cell repertoires in COVID-19. Assay: immunoSEQ multiplex PCR; the TCRdb copy retains only in-frame clones and omits some. The table lists 150,000 to 200,000 clones, roughly 90% of them singletons. The sequence derives from a man aged 25-45 years with COVID-19, enrolled during active disease. Sequenced input: peripheral blood.

DNA of the CDR3: TGTGCCAGCAGTTTGGCAGGTGGCGCTGAAGCTTTCTTT. Translating gives CASSLAGGAEAFF. V usage is TRBV12-3 or TRBV12-4 and J usage is TRBJ1-1; D is undetermined. The CDR3 is 13 residues long. V was trimmed by 3 bases and J by 6 bases, leaving 11 bases between them.